Listed below are T cell receptor beta chains from one sample, sequenced in a study of blood T cell repertoires in COVID-19. TCRdb's copy holds only in-frame clones and misses some; the assay was immunoSEQ multiplex PCR. The sample lists approximately 300,000 clones, roughly 89% occurring once. Sequenced material: peripheral blood. All receptors come from a man in his forties with acute or convalescent COVID-19. Each CDR3 is given with its conserved first and last residue. The D gene is left open where the match is weak. Clone size is stated in some rows and not others, as once, few, many or a class when expanded.

V gene	clone size	J gene	D gene	CDR3 protein	CDR3 DNA
TRBV2	-	TRBJ1-5	-	CASTRTEGRSQHF	TGTGCCAGCACCCGGACCGAGGGTCGGTCCCAGCATTTT
TRBV9	-	TRBJ2-3	TRBD1	CASSSLTGPSTDTQYF	TGTGCCAGCAGCTCCTTGACAGGGCCAAGCACAGATACGCAGTATTTT
TRBV10-3	-	TRBJ1-1	-	CAIKGDTEAFF	TGTGCCATCAAAGGGGACACTGAAGCTTTCTTT
TRBV6-1	once	TRBJ2-3	-	CASSDPRATDTQYF	TGTGCCAGCAGTGATCCCCGCGCGACAGATACGCAGTATTTT
TRBV19	-	TRBJ1-5	-	CASSWSGTQPQHF	TGTGCCAGTAGTTGGTCGGGGACACAGCCCCAGCATTTT
TRBV3-1/TRBV3-2	once	TRBJ1-2	-	CASSQDWGGRGYTF	TGTGCCAGCAGCCAAGATTGGGGGGGGCGAGGCTACACCTTC
TRBV7-3	once	TRBJ2-7	TRBD1	CASSSGQGNEQYF	TGTGCCAGCAGCTCGGGACAGGGTAACGAGCAGTACTTC
TRBV9	-	TRBJ2-3	-	CASSVGGGPDTQYF	TGTGCCAGCAGCGTAGGCGGGGGCCCAGATACGCAGTATTTT
TRBV7-2	-	TRBJ2-3	-	CASSSRTALFFSTDTQYF	TGTGCCAGCAGCTCAAGGACAGCTCTATTCTTTAGCACAGATACGCAGTATTTT
TRBV5-4	-	TRBJ2-3	-	CASSLVSFSTDTQYF	TGTGCCAGCAGCTTGGTATCTTTTAGCACAGATACGCAGTATTTT
TRBV7-9	-	TRBJ1-3	-	CASFRDLLYF	TGTGCCAGCTTTAGGGACTTACTATATTTT
TRBV10-3	-	TRBJ2-7	-	CAISEGGSSGEQYF	TGTGCCATCAGTGAGGGGGGGAGTTCCGGCGAGCAGTACTTC
TRBV10-3	-	TRBJ2-5	-	CAISEQPQAGYQETQYF	TGTGCCATCAGTGAACAGCCACAGGCAGGGTACCAAGAGACCCAGTACTTC
TRBV6-5	-	TRBJ2-2	-	CASSQDTGELFF	TGTGCCAGCAGCCAGGACACCGGGGAGCTGTTTTTT
TRBV3-1/TRBV3-2	-	TRBJ2-3	-	CASSFQGKSPDTQYF	TGTGCCAGCAGCTTCCAGGGGAAGTCTCCAGATACGCAGTATTTT
TRBV2	-	TRBJ1-6	TRBD1	CASSGARGNSPLHF	TGTGCCAGCAGTGGTGCCAGGGGGAATTCACCCCTCCACTTT
TRBV6-1	few	TRBJ1-3	-	CASSEERGNTIYF	TGTGCCAGCAGTGAGGAGAGGGGAAACACCATATATTTT
TRBV19	-	TRBJ2-1	-	CASSIFYGYNEQFF	TGTGCCAGTAGTATATTTTACGGGTACAATGAGCAGTTCTTC
TRBV19	-	TRBJ1-6	-	CATTSKDTGVNSPLHF	TGTGCCACGACGAGCAAGGATACCGGGGTGAATTCACCCCTCCACTTT
TRBV3-1/TRBV3-2	-	TRBJ2-1	TRBD1	CASSPGQGAYEQFF	TGTGCCAGCAGCCCGGGACAGGGGGCCTATGAGCAGTTCTTC
TRBV7-2	-	TRBJ1-1	-	CASSSDRNTEAFF	TGTGCCAGCAGCTCAGACAGGAACACTGAAGCTTTCTTT
TRBV29-1	-	TRBJ1-1	TRBD1	CSVDSWTGLGTEAFF	TGCAGCGTTGATTCCTGGACAGGGCTTGGCACTGAAGCTTTCTTT
TRBV6-5	-	TRBJ1-5	-	CASKMGALPQHF	TGTGCCAGCAAAATGGGGGCCTTGCCCCAGCATTTT
TRBV2	-	TRBJ2-1	-	CASRNQGPRNEQFF	TGTGCCAGCAGGAATCAGGGGCCTCGGAATGAGCAGTTCTTC
TRBV19	-	TRBJ1-2	TRBD1	CASFPGTGSGGYGYTF	TGTGCCAGTTTTCCCGGGACAGGGAGCGGTGGCTATGGCTACACCTTC
TRBV7-2	-	TRBJ1-3	-	CASSLVGQVDSGNTIYF	TGTGCCAGCAGCTTAGTAGGCCAGGTCGACTCTGGAAACACCATATATTTT
TRBV23-1	-	TRBJ1-2	-	CASSPGGDGYTF	TGCGCCAGCAGTCCCGGGGGAGATGGCTACACCTTC
TRBV24-1	-	TRBJ1-1	-	CATRGNTEAFF	TGTGCCACGCGGGGGAACACTGAAGCTTTCTTT
TRBV7-8	once	TRBJ2-1	-	CASSLAGPGDEQFF	TGTGCCAGCAGCTTAGCCGGGCCCGGGGATGAGCAGTTCTTC
TRBV2	-	TRBJ2-1	TRBD1	CASSQDRGSYNEQFF	TGTGCCAGCAGTCAGGACAGGGGTTCTTACAATGAGCAGTTCTTC
TRBV14	-	TRBJ1-2	-	CASSQDLTAEHYTF	TGTGCCAGCAGCCAAGATTTGACAGCCGAGCACTACACCTTC
TRBV3-1/TRBV3-2	-	TRBJ1-5	TRBD1	CASSQATGAAQPQHF	TGTGCCAGCAGCCAAGCGACAGGGGCGGCTCAGCCCCAGCATTTT
TRBV5-1	-	TRBJ1-2	TRBD1	CASSLVGQGSGYTF	TGCGCCAGCAGCTTGGTGGGACAGGGCTCTGGCTACACCTTC
TRBV5-1	once	TRBJ2-7	TRBD1	CASSSDRGREQYF	TGCGCCAGCAGCTCCGACAGGGGTAGGGAGCAGTACTTC
TRBV27	-	TRBJ1-2	-	CASSLLPRGYGYTF	TGTGCCAGCAGTTTGCTTCCCCGGGGATATGGCTACACCTTC
TRBV7-8	-	TRBJ2-5	-	CASSLNRVQETQYF	TGTGCCAGCAGCTTAAACAGGGTCCAAGAGACCCAGTACTTC
TRBV5-4	-	TRBJ1-2	-	CASSHIDRPYGYTF	TGTGCCAGCAGCCACATAGACAGGCCCTATGGCTACACCTTC
TRBV6-5	-	TRBJ2-7	-	CASSYGGREQYF	TGTGCCAGCAGTTACGGAGGAAGGGAGCAGTACTTC
TRBV2	-	TRBJ1-4	TRBD1	CASSPTGGELFF	TGTGCCAGCAGTCCCACAGGGGGGGAACTGTTTTTT
TRBV24-1	-	TRBJ2-2	-	CATSDLTGRRTGELFF	TGTGCCACCAGTGATTTAACAGGGAGAAGAACCGGGGAGCTGTTTTTT
TRBV5-1	few	TRBJ1-4	-	CASRKDSNEKLFF	TGCGCCAGCAGAAAGGACTCTAATGAAAAACTGTTTTTT
TRBV5-6	few	TRBJ1-1	-	CASSLQEGRGAFF	TGTGCCAGCAGCTTACAAGAAGGGAGAGGAGCTTTCTTT
TRBV6-1	once	TRBJ2-7	-	CASSEIRGYEQYF	TGTGCCAGCAGTGAAATCAGAGGCTACGAGCAGTACTTC
TRBV20-1	-	TRBJ2-7	TRBD1	CSAPDRGVQYF	TGCAGTGCTCCGGACAGGGGGGTGCAGTACTTC
TRBV6-1	-	TRBJ2-7	TRBD1	CASRGQGTYEQYF	TGTGCCAGCAGAGGACAGGGGACATACGAGCAGTACTTC
TRBV5-1	-	TRBJ2-2	TRBD1	CASSLEGTVTGELFF	TGCGCCAGCAGCCTGGAAGGGACAGTCACCGGGGAGCTGTTTTTT
TRBV10-3	-	TRBJ2-7	TRBD1	CAISGRDRGYEQYF	TGTGCCATCAGTGGAAGGGACAGGGGCTACGAGCAGTACTTC
TRBV7-8	-	TRBJ1-2	TRBD1	CASSLDSPGTAALYGYTF	TGTGCCAGCAGCTTAGATTCCCCCGGGACAGCTGCCCTATATGGCTACACCTTC
TRBV18	once	TRBJ1-6	-	CASSPPKRASSYNSPLHF	TGTGCCAGCTCACCACCTAAGCGTGCGAGCTCCTATAATTCACCCCTCCACTTT
TRBV5-6	-	TRBJ1-2	-	CASSLRSFTGTFDYTF	TGTGCCAGCAGCTTAAGGTCCTTTACCGGGACTTTCGACTACACCTTC
TRBV13	few	TRBJ2-1	-	CASSSRVRNEQFF	TGTGCCAGCAGCTCCAGGGTTAGGAATGAGCAGTTCTTC
TRBV20-1	-	TRBJ1-5	-	CSASQGPSNQPQHF	TGCAGTGCTAGTCAGGGTCCTAGCAATCAGCCCCAGCATTTT
TRBV2	-	TRBJ1-6	TRBD1	CASMNRGNSPLHF	TGTGCCAGCATGAACAGGGGTAATTCACCCCTCCACTTT
TRBV19	-	TRBJ2-7	TRBD1	CASSELGQGIYEQYF	TGTGCCAGTAGCGAACTGGGACAGGGAATCTACGAGCAGTACTTC
TRBV7-9	once	TRBJ2-1	TRBD1	CASSRDSAYNEQFF	TGTGCCAGCAGCCGGGACAGTGCCTACAATGAGCAGTTCTTC
TRBV19	-	TRBJ1-2	TRBD1	CASSMRGLSDGYTF	TGTGCCAGTAGTATGAGGGGGCTGTCTGATGGCTACACCTTC
TRBV6-5	-	TRBJ1-2	-	CASSWTEDYGYTF	TGTGCCAGCAGTTGGACGGAGGACTATGGCTACACCTTC
TRBV12-3/TRBV12-4	few	TRBJ1-1	-	CASSSNRETEAFF	TGTGCCAGCAGTTCTAACAGGGAGACTGAAGCTTTCTTT